The 17 T cell receptor beta chains below all came from one sample that was sequenced in a study of CD4 and CD8 cells across lung adenocarcinoma regions. One entry per CDR3 protein results from TCRdb running MiXCR on the PCR reads. The sample has 7,500 or so distinct CDR3 sequences; about half are singletons. Input material: CD8+ T cells from the center of a lung tumor. The source of these receptors is a male donor with lung adenocarcinoma. The CD4 and CD8 labels of this study may be unreliable.

By frequency in the sample, this clonotype is medium-sized. The chain uses TRBV10-1 and TRBJ2-5, with D possibly being TRBD2 (6 bases). From germline, CDR1 is WNHNN and CDR2 SYGVQD (reference sequence). The CDR3 extends over 13 amino acids. Between the trimmed V and J ends, which lost 2 bases and 2 bases, there was a span of 6 bases. The CDR3 protein is CASSEGTQETQYF. CDR3 DNA sequence: TGCGCCAGCAGTGAGGGGACTCAAGAGACCCAGTACTTC.

The genes are TRBV25-1 and TRBJ2-1; TRBD2 is a possible D gene (5 bases). V dropped 2 bases and J dropped 7 bases, with 9 bases sitting between them. Germline CDR1 and CDR2: MGHDK and SYGVNS. The CDR3 runs 13 residues. The CDR3 coding sequence is TGTGCCAGCAGTGAAGGAGGCCGAAATGAGCAGTTCTTC. Translating it yields CASSEGGRNEQFF.

The V gene is TRBV10-3, the J gene TRBJ2-3; no clear D. Germline CDR1 reads ENHRY; CDR2 reads SYGVKD. The CDR3 has 14 amino acids. V was trimmed by 11 bases and J by 6 bases, leaving 21 bases between them. CDR3 sequence (DNA): TGTGCCGGAAAGATGCACCTTGAGTCGGATACGCAGTATTTT. Amino acid sequence: CAGKMHLESDTQYF.

The V call is TRBV6-1, the J call TRBJ2-3; D is unclear. CDR1 and CDR2 (germline): MNHNS, SASEGT. V was pared by 5 bases and J by 2 bases, with 5 bases between. The CDR3 extends over 12 amino acids. CDR3 bases: TGTGCCAGCAGTCCAGCCACAGATACGCAGTATTTT. Its protein product is CASSPATDTQYF.

This clonotype was detected ten times or more. V gene TRBV27 combines with J gene TRBJ2-5; perhaps TRBD1 as D (5 bases). Near its end, the DNA agrees better with TRBJ2-7, so the J call may be wrong. This CDR3 spans 15 amino acids. Germline V gene sequence: CDR1 MNHEY, CDR2 SMNVEV (reference sequence). CDR3: CASSFVGADGYEQYF. In DNA form, the CDR3 reads TGTGCCAGCAGTTTTGTTGGGGCCGATGGATACGAGCAGTACTTC.

The rearrangement joins TRBV6-1 to TRBJ2-5; 8 nucleotides align to TRBD2. TRBJ2-7 matches the DNA end more closely, so the J call is doubtful. The germline V gene encodes CDR1 MNHNS and CDR2 SASEGT. The CDR3 contains 15 residues. In nucleotides, the CDR3 is TGTGCCAGCACTCTTGTTTGGACTAGCACCTACGAGCAGTACTTC. It translates to CASTLVWTSTYEQYF.

This clonotype was seen just once. This rearrangement joins TRBV27 to TRBJ2-1, with D perhaps matching TRBD2 (5 bases). The end of the DNA aligns better with TRBJ2-7, so the J call may be wrong. The germline gives CDR1 MNHEY, CDR2 SMNVEV (reference sequence). The CDR3 spans 14 residues. The CDR3 region has the DNA TGTGCCAGCAGGAGTTTACGCGGGTACAATGAGCAGTACTTC. This sequence encodes CASRSLRGYNEQYF.

This clonotype was observed at least ten times. The chain recombines TRBV14 with TRBJ2-1, with 7 bases fitting TRBD2. CDR3 length equals 14 residues. The J segment lost 10 bases and the V segment lost 2 bases, leaving 8 bases of the junction unmatched. Per the germline V gene, CDR1 is SGHDN and CDR2 is FVKESK. DNA for the CDR3: TGTGCCAGCAGCCAAAACCCATGGGGGGGGGAGCAGTTCTTC. This translates into CASSQNPWGGEQFF. The whole variable domain, filled in from reference TRBV14 and TRBJ2-1, reads EAGVTQFPSHSVIEKGQTVTLRCDPISGHDNLYWYRRVMGKEIKFLLHFVKESKQDESGMPNNRFLAERTGGTYSTLKVQPAELEDSGVYFCASSQNPWGGEQFFGPGTRLTVL.

The CDR3 region is CASMEGTGNYNEQFF. The CDR3 DNA follows: TGTGCCAGCATGGAGGGGACAGGCAACTACAATGAGCAGTTCTTC. The chain uses TRBV27 and TRBJ2-7, with TRBD1 matching over 8 bases. The closer fit of TRBJ2-1 to the DNA end suggests the J call may be wrong. This CDR3 contains 15 residues. Germline CDR1 reads MNHEY; CDR2 reads SMNVEV (reference sequence).

The chain is built from TRBV6-1 and TRBJ2-1; 10 nucleotides agree with TRBD2. This CDR3 has 18 amino acids. CDR1 and CDR2 (germline): MNHNS, SASEGT. After removal of 4 bases from V and 9 bases from J, the junction contained 18 bases not matched to a gene. The CDR3: CASSVSRGLPGLAFEQFF. DNA of the CDR3: TGTGCCAGCAGTGTTTCCAGGGGTCTCCCGGGACTAGCGTTTGAGCAGTTCTTC.

The V and J genes are TRBV6-1 and TRBJ2-1, with 7 bases aligning to TRBD2. Looked up from germline, CDR1 is MNHNS and CDR2 is SASEGT. The CDR3 is 13 amino acids. The V gene end was trimmed by 7 bases and the J gene end by 10 bases; junction bases not matched to a gene: 10. Here the CDR3 DNA reads TGTGCCAGCATGCGGGGGTCTACCTACGAGCAGTTCTTC. Translated, it gives CASMRGSTYEQFF.

V gene TRBV9 combines with J gene TRBJ1-1, with unresolved D. Germline V gene sequence: CDR1 SGDLS, CDR2 YYNGEE. V was clipped by 2 bases and J by 0 bases, with 5 bases between them. This CDR3 is built from 13 residues. DNA of the CDR3: TGTGCCAGCAGCGTCCAGTTGAACACTGAAGCTTTCTTT. Its protein is CASSVQLNTEAFF.

This rearrangement joins TRBV12-3 or TRBV12-4 to TRBJ2-5; 8 bases agree with TRBD2. The V segment lost 3 bases and the J segment 11 bases; nucleotides outside the gene matches: 11. The CDR3 extends over 14 amino acids. The CDR3 DNA reads TGTGCCAGCAGTTTCGTCCGGGGGCGGGGGGAGCAGTACTTC. Translation: CASSFVRGRGEQYF.

The chain uses TRBV28 and TRBJ2-1; 11 bases fit TRBD2. V was clipped by 5 bases and J by 10 bases; unmatched bases: 10. CDR1 is MDHEN and CDR2 is SYDVKM in the germline V gene. CDR3 length: 15 amino acids. The CDR3 DNA sequence: TGTGCCAGCAGTCTAGCGGGAGGCCCGAGTAGGGAGCAGTTCTTC. Its translation: CASSLAGGPSREQFF. Filled out from reference TRBV28 and TRBJ2-1, the complete variable domain reads DVKVTQSSRYLVKRTGEKVFLECVQDMDHENMFWYRQDPGLGLRLIYFSYDVKMKEKGDIPEGYSVSREKKERFSLILESASTNQTSMYLCASSLAGGPSREQFFGPGTRLTVL.

The chain carries TRBV6-1 and TRBJ2-4; 7 bases map to TRBD2. This CDR3 has 15 residues. The germline gives CDR1 MNHNS, CDR2 SASEGT. Trimming removed 6 bases from V and 0 bases from J; junction bases left unmatched: 5. CDR3 nucleotide sequence: TGTGCCAGCAGGCGAGCGGGATCAGCCAAAAACATTCAGTACTTC. Translated: CASRRAGSAKNIQYF.

The rearrangement joins TRBV6-1 to TRBJ1-4; D gene unclear. Germline CDR1 reads MNHNS; CDR2 reads SASEGT. The germline V and J ends were trimmed by 4 bases and 5 bases, with 11 bases remaining between them. CDR3 length equals 14 residues. CDR3 nucleotide sequence: TGTGCCAGCAGTGGCCGACCAGAGAATGAAAAACTGTTTTTT. Encoded protein: CASSGRPENEKLFF.

The chain couples TRBV6-5 to TRBJ1-3; D ambiguous. The germline V gene has CDR1 MNHEY and CDR2 SVGAGI. The CDR3 contains 16 residues. The V end lost 0 bases, the J end lost 0 bases, and 9 bases lay between the germline ends. The CDR3 nucleotides are TGTGCCAGCAGTTACTCAAGGCCGAGCTCTGGAAACACCATATATTTT. As protein: CASSYSRPSSGNTIYF.